This record covers a single T cell receptor (beta chain). This clonotype was detected ten times or more. What antigen it recognizes has not been identified. Base-call qualities are not available, and no considerably larger clone is one nucleotide away. Receptors were amplified or captured by multiplex PCR. The sequencer was an Illumina HiSeq 2500. TCRbeta libraries were built by three rounds of nested PCR using primers (Table S4), following protocols modified from ARM-PCR. Before sequencing, PCR products in the 200-500 bp range were cut out of the gel and cleaned up using the QIAquick gel extraction kit. Under the source paper's analysis protocol: Trimmomatic was used to clean the reads, FLASH merged the cleaned reads into complete CDR3 sequences, and MiTCR assigned the sequences to V(D)J germline segments. Clonal diversity was calculated as the inverse Simpson's index using VDJtools. Productive reads were defined as in-frame sequences without a premature stop codon. In TCRdb, the public reads were trimmed at Q25 with fastp and aligned with MiXCR, with productive beta chains retained. Rows with a matching CDR3 protein are joined into one entry that keeps the most common DNA and genes. The V and J calls, along with clone size, are taken from TCRdb and not from the paper's own processing. This sample has about 100,000 distinct CDR3 sequences in its table, and 65% of those were observed once. The leading ten clones occupy approximately 19% of the sample.

The data were taken from a study of tumor and adjacent non-tumor tissue in lung cancer (dated by TCRdb to 2017 to 2018). The study in broad terms: The cohort included around twelve adenocarcinoma, a couple of squamous cell carcinoma and 1 small cell lung cancer patients. A total of roughly 120,000,000 productive TCRbeta reads were generated by sequencing, corresponding to an average of around 4 million reads per sample. Ages among the roughly 15 patients ranged from about 30 to 80 years, there were roughly ten men and 5 women, and disease was at TNM stage I to III. Using bulk TCRbeta repertoires from roughly 14 lung cancer patients, the study set lung tumor tissue side by side with matched distant non-tumor lung tissue. TCRbeta CDR3 sequencing was performed on under 35 paired specimens, with one tumor sample and one normal lung sample collected per patient.

Bulk unsorted tissue served as the source for RNA extraction, and RNA quality was assessed using a NanoDrop ND-1000 and an Agilent 2100. The normal lung samples consisted of distant non-tumor tissue collected more than 3 cm from the tumor edge. All donors had newly diagnosed lung cancer, had not received prior chemotherapy, and were admitted for thoracic surgery in China between August and November 2014. Patients with previous radiotherapy or chemotherapy, or with another concurrent cancer, were excluded from the study. Surgical tissue pieces of about 1-2.1 cm3 were preserved in RNAlater solution and stored at -80 °C until use. CDR1 and CDR2 are read off the germline V gene (reference sequence) as DFQATT and SNEGSKA. V is reduced by 0 bases and J by 7 bases, leaving a spacing of 24 bases between them. The CDR3, from cysteine to phenylalanine, totals 17 residues. Only the CDR3 portion is preserved as DNA: 51 bases, with reading frame beginning at the first base.

The research as a whole found: The top 100 clones accounted for a significantly larger cumulative portion of the repertoire in normal lung than in tumor tissue. The cohort had only about 14 patients, and the authors noted that larger samples and more detailed clinical data are needed. TCR diversity (inverse Simpson) was significantly higher in tumor than in normal lung tissue (about 400 vs 150, P = 0.0075, Mann-Whitney U test). TCR diversity was significantly higher in younger patients, and higher tumor TCR diversity was associated with shorter overall and disease-free survival. The methods do not name the sequencing platform or mention unique molecular identifiers. Peripheral blood was not sequenced, so blood TCRbeta repertoires in these lung cancer patients were not examined.

This receptor was obtained from a man aged 25 to 40 with non-small cell lung cancer. Rearrangement joined TRBV20-1 to TRBJ2-5; the D assignment is uncertain and may be TRBD1 or TRBD2, with 6 bases supporting each. The sample consisted of distant non-tumor lung tissue. CDR3 loop: CSAREGRQGKMGRTQYF. The DNA sequence reads TGCAGTGCTAGAGAAGGGAGGCAGGGGAAGATGGGGCGGACCCAGTACTTC.